This T cell receptor (beta chain) stems from a study of T cell changes during pregnancy in multiple sclerosis. This table comes from immunoSEQ multiplex PCR, and its TCRdb copy is limited to in-frame clones, with some not included. The table includes about 130,000 clones, 96% detected once. Here the sequenced sample was peripheral blood, taken after pregnancy. The source is a female donor with multiple sclerosis, enrolled in a pregnancy study.

CDR3 in amino acids: CASSLQGDEQYF. The CDR3 DNA reads TGTGCCAGCAGCCTTCAGGGGGACGAGCAGTACTTC. This chain uses TRBV14 with TRBJ2-7; 7 nucleotides agree with TRBD1. V trimming: 4 bases; J trimming: 5 bases; junction bases outside the gene matches: 2. Germline CDR1 and CDR2: SGHDN and FVKESK. The CDR3 is 12 amino acids.